The next 14 T cell receptor beta chains were all read from a single sample in a study of regulatory T cells in long-lasting Graves disease. For TCR beta, libraries came from iRepertoire HTBI primers and Arm-PCR of CDR3 regions. In TCRdb, the multiplex PCR reads were re-called with MiXCR into one record per CDR3 protein. The sample carries around 400,000 distinct CDR3 sequences, 15% to 17% recorded once. Time point here: newly diagnosed GD, antithyroid drugs for less than 3 months. The authors made the TCR library using RNA they extracted from PBMCs. The specimen comprised peripheral blood mononuclear cells (PBMCs), sampled at new diagnosis, from a patient treated with antithyroid drugs. These receptors were collected from a female donor with Graves disease.

This clonotype was observed at least ten times. V is TRBV20-1 and J is TRBJ2-6; possible D gene TRBD2, 6 bases. Between the trimmed V and J ends, which lost 1 base and 0 bases, there was a span of 16 bases. Germline-derived CDR1 and CDR2 are DFQATT and SNEGSKA (reference sequence). The CDR3 loop spans 18 amino acids. DNA of the CDR3: TGCAGTGCTAGAGTGGAGCCAGGAGGGGCCTCTGGGGCCAACGTCCTGACTTTC. Translation gives CSARVEPGGASGANVLTF.

The V and J genes are TRBV3-1 and TRBJ2-2; possibly TRBD2 for D (6 bases). The V gene lost 3 bases and the J gene lost 3 bases, with 17 bases spanning the gap. Germline V CDR1 and CDR2: LGHDT, YNNKEL (reference sequence). The length of the CDR3 is 17 residues. The chain's CDR3 is CASSHRVRTTHTGELFF. CDR3 DNA sequence: TGTGCCAGCAGCCACAGGGTGCGGACTACACACACCGGGGAGCTGTTTTTT.

This clonotype was counted between two and nine times. The genes are TRBV12-3 or TRBV12-4 and TRBJ1-2, with 7 bases aligning to TRBD1. The CDR3 consists of 13 residues. Trimming removed 6 bases from V and 7 bases from J; junction bases left unmatched: 8. The CDR3 loop is CASRGEGATGYTF. The CDR3 DNA sequence: TGTGCCAGCAGGGGGGAGGGGGCGACTGGCTACACCTTC.

The V and J genes are TRBV7-9 and TRBJ1-2, with D uncertain. Germline lookup yields CDR1 SEHNR and CDR2 FQNEAQ (reference sequence). V was trimmed by 4 bases and J by 8 bases, leaving 11 bases between them. The CDR3 runs 12 residues. The CDR3 nucleotides read TGTGCCAGCAGCTCCTTCCAAGAGGGCTACACCTTC. It encodes CASSSFQEGYTF. The full variable domain, its missing parts supplied by reference TRBV7-9 and TRBJ1-2, is DTGVSQNPRHKITKRGQNVTFRCDPISEHNRLYWYRQTLGQGPEFLTYFQNEAQLEKSRLLSDRFSAERPKGSFSTLEIQRTEQGDSAMYLCASSSFQEGYTFGSGTRLTVV.

This clonotype was observed many times. The chain carries TRBV6-1 and TRBJ2-4; perhaps TRBD2 as D (6 bases). Germline V CDR1 and CDR2: MNHNS, SASEGT. The CDR3 sequence is 14 residues long. The ends were cut back, 8 bases at V and 1 base at J, with 12 bases in the middle. The CDR3 nucleotides are TGTGCCAGCCGGGACTCGGTGGCCAAAAACATTCAGTACTTC. This sequence encodes CASRDSVAKNIQYF.

This clonotype came up many times. The chain is built from TRBV3-1 and TRBJ1-4; D is perhaps TRBD1 (6 bases). This CDR3 spans 14 amino acids. The V gene's germline CDR1 is LGHDT and CDR2 YNNKEL (reference sequence). The ends were cut back, 4 bases at V and 2 bases at J, with 8 bases in the middle. As DNA, the CDR3 is TGTGCCAGCAGCCCGCAGGGGACTAATGAAAAACTGTTTTTT. It encodes CASSPQGTNEKLFF.

The chain joins TRBV2 to TRBJ2-3; D is unclear. The CDR3 is made up of 11 amino acids. The germline V and J ends were trimmed by 2 bases and 6 bases, with 3 bases remaining between them. Germline lookup yields CDR1 SNHLY and CDR2 FYNNEI. CDR3 coding DNA: TGTGCCAGCAGTGAATCCGATACGCAGTATTTT. As protein: CASSESDTQYF.

This clonotype came up a few times. Here the CDR3 DNA reads TGTGCCAGTAGACGAAACGCCTGGGCACAGGGGGCGGATTCACCCCTCCACTTT. The encoded protein is CASRRNAWAQGADSPLHF. The genes are TRBV19 and TRBJ1-6; 9 bases are shared with TRBD1. The germline CDR1 and CDR2 sequences are LNHDA and SQIVND (reference sequence). This CDR3 is built from 18 residues. Trimming cost V 6 bases and J 8 bases; bases outside gene matches: 17. The full variable domain, completed using reference TRBV19 and TRBJ1-6, is DGGITQSPKYLFRKEGQNVTLSCEQNLNHDAMYWYRQDPGQGLRLIYYSQIVNDFQKGDIAEGYSVSREKKESFPLTVTSAQKNPTAFYLCASRRNAWAQGADSPLHFGNGTRLTVT.

This clonotype was recorded at least ten times. The chain carries TRBV11-2 and TRBJ2-5, with 9 bases lining up with TRBD1. The CDR3 spans 17 residues. V shed 0 bases and J 9 bases; nucleotides not matched to a gene: 14. Germline V gene lookup returns CDR1 SGHAT and CDR2 FQNNGV. The CDR3 loop reads CASSLEFSGQGYWAQYF. In DNA form, the CDR3 reads TGTGCCAGCAGCTTAGAGTTTTCCGGACAGGGGTACTGGGCCCAGTACTTC. The full variable domain, completed using reference TRBV11-2 and TRBJ2-5, is EAGVAQSPRYKIIEKRQSVAFWCNPISGHATLYWYQQILGQGPKLLIQFQNNGVVDDSQLPKDRFSAERLKGVDSTLKIQPAKLEDSAVYLCASSLEFSGQGYWAQYFGPGTRLLVL.

A few counts support this clonotype. V gene TRBV12-3 or TRBV12-4 combines with J gene TRBJ2-2, with a weak D call TRBD2 (5 bases). CDR3 length: 15 amino acids. Trimming cost V 2 bases and J 4 bases, with 11 bases left between them. Written as DNA, the CDR3 is TGTGCCAGCAGTTTAAGATCGGGATTCACCGGGGAGCTGTTTTTT. Encoded protein: CASSLRSGFTGELFF.

The V and J genes are TRBV7-9 and TRBJ2-7, with no clear D. Trimming left V 2 bases short and J 2 bases short, with 7 bases between. The length of the CDR3 is 13 residues. Germline V gives CDR1 SEHNR, CDR2 FQNEAQ (reference sequence). CDR3 residues: CASSLWPAYEQYF. CDR3 in DNA: TGTGCCAGCAGCTTATGGCCCGCCTACGAGCAGTACTTC.

This clonotype has only a few counts. The chain links TRBV7-9 to TRBJ1-2; TRBD1 aligns across 8 bases. Germline loops: CDR1 SEHNR, CDR2 FQNEAQ (reference sequence). V was pared by 5 bases and J by 4 bases, with 9 bases of the junction left unmatched. CDR3 length equals 15 residues. The CDR3 region is CASSLQGEVGYGYTF. For the CDR3, the DNA is TGTGCCAGCAGCCTACAGGGGGAGGTCGGCTATGGCTACACCTTC.

This clonotype showed up many times. The chain is built from TRBV29-1 and TRBJ2-7, with 8 bases aligning to TRBD1. CDR3 length equals 15 residues. With V trimmed by 6 bases and J by 4 bases, 14 bases remained unmatched. CDR1 is SQVTM and CDR2 is ANQGSEA in the germline V gene. The DNA of the CDR3 is TGCAGCGTCGAGGGTGCCAGGGGGCGCGGGTACGAGCAGTACTTC. Its protein is CSVEGARGRGYEQYF.

This clonotype was seen ten or more times. The gene calls are TRBV11-2 and TRBJ2-5; 8 bases are shared with TRBD2. This CDR3 region has 15 residues. After removal of 2 bases from V and 2 bases from J, the junction contained 4 bases not matched to a gene. Germline lookup yields CDR1 SGHAT and CDR2 FQNNGV. The CDR3 protein is CASSLFIAGQETQYF. CDR3 coding DNA: TGTGCCAGCAGCTTATTTATAGCGGGACAAGAGACCCAGTACTTC.